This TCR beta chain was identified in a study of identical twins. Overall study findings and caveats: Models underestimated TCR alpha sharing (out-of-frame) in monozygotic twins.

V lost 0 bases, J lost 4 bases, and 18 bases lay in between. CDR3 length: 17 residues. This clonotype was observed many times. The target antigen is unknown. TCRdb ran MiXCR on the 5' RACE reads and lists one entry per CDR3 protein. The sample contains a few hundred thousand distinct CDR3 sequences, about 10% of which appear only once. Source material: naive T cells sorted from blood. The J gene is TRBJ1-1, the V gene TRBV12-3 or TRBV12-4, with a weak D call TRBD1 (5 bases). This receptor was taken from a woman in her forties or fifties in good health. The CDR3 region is CASSLAGQVRGGTEAFF. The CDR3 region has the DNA TGTGCCAGCAGTTTAGCTGGTCAGGTGAGGGGAGGCACTGAAGCTTTCTTT.